The T cell receptor (beta chain) described here comes from a study of spatial heterogeneity in lung cancer. Study summary: Averaged across combinations, each unique TCR and UMI pairing appeared more than ten times in raw reads, which were uncorrected. Notes on the study in general: Ubiquitous and regional expanded TCR counts correlated with ubiquitous and regional nonsynonymous mutations, respectively. Beta chains had approximately 12% coverage of tumor T cells, and alpha chains had around 7.2%. Expanded alpha and beta TCR counts within tumors tracked tumor mutation counts.

The time point here: sample taken at primary tumor resection. With V trimmed by 7 bases and J by 0 bases, 12 bases remained unmatched. There are 17 residues in the CDR3. Looked up from germline, CDR1 is KGHSH and CDR2 is LQKENI. This clonotype was counted only a few times. Its specificity is not known. This beta chain came through as a stray read in a library set up for alpha chains, and its size says little. Every cDNA TCR molecule received its own unique molecular identifier. TCRdb re-called the 5' RACE reads through MiXCR, storing one row per CDR3 protein. The sample comprises under 20,000 distinct CDR3 sequences, roughly 9% of which are singletons, and 20% to 25% rests with the top ten.

Sequences were derived from lung tumor tissue, sampled at surgery. This receptor was identified in a female donor with early-stage non-small cell lung cancer. J is TRBJ2-7 and V is TRBV18, with 10 bases matching TRBD1. The CDR3 nucleotides are TGTGCCAGCTACCCCGGGACAGGGGTGGGTAGCTCCTACGAGCAGTACTTC. It specifies CASYPGTGVGSSYEQYF.